The clone carrying this T cell receptor (beta chain) came up a few times. The CDR3 is 13 residues long. Per germline, CDR1 KGHDR and CDR2 SFDVKD. V dropped 7 bases and J dropped 7; count of bases not matched to a gene: 6. TCRdb itself ran the RT-PCR reads through MiXCR, one entry per CDR3 protein. Of some 800,000 distinct CDR3 sequences in the sample, over 20% were seen once. This record comes from a study of response to subunit inactivated influenza vaccine. The sequence was collected from a man aged 45 to 65 who received an inactivated influenza vaccine. The chain employs TRBV24-1 and TRBJ1-2; 9 bases are shared with TRBD1. Sample: PBMCs from blood, taken more than 4 days after vaccination. CDR3 region: CATSNRDRVGYTF. In nucleotides, the CDR3 is TGTGCCACCAGCAACCGGGACAGGGTTGGCTACACCTTC.